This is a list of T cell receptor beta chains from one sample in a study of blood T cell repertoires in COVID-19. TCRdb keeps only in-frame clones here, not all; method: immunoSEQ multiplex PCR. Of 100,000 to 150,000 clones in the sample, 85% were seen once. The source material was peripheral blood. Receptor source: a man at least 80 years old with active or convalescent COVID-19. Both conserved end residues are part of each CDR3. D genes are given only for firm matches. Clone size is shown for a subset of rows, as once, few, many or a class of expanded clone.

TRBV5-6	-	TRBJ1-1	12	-	CARTQGNTEAFF	TGTGCCAGGACACAGGGGAACACTGAAGCTTTCTTT
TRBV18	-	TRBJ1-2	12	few	CATTRERDGYTF	TGTGCCACCACACGTGAGAGGGATGGCTACACCTTC
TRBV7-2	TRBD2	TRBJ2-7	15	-	CASSSDPSGRVEQYF	TGTGCCAGCAGCTCCGATCCTAGCGGGAGGGTTGAGCAGTACTTC
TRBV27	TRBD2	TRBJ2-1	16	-	CASSLIGGTSPNEQFF	TGTGCCAGCAGTTTAATCGGAGGGACTAGTCCCAATGAGCAGTTCTTC
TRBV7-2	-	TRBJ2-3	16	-	CASSDRGIGSTDTQYF	TGTGCCAGCAGCGATAGGGGGATAGGGAGCACAGATACGCAGTATTTT
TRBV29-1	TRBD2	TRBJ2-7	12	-	CSVGREGYEQYF	TGCAGCGTCGGGCGGGAGGGATACGAGCAGTACTTC
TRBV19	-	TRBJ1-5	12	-	CASSIGRQPQHF	TGTGCCAGTAGTATAGGTCGGCAGCCCCAGCATTTT
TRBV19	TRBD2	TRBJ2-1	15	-	CASSMSLAVYNEQFF	TGTGCCAGTAGTATGTCACTAGCGGTCTACAATGAGCAGTTCTTC
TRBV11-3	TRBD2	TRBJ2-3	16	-	CASSLGLAGSTDTQYF	TGTGCCAGCAGCTTGGGACTAGCGGGGAGCACAGATACGCAGTATTTT
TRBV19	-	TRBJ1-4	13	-	CASSQGSNEKLFF	TGTGCCAGCTCACAGGGCTCTAATGAAAAGCTGTTTTTT
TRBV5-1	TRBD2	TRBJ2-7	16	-	CASSLEGASGTYEQYF	TGCGCCAGCAGCTTGGAAGGGGCTAGCGGGACCTACGAGCAGTACTTC
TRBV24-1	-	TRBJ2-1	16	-	CATSEAGSGFYNEQFF	TGTGCCACCAGTGAGGCAGGGTCGGGCTTCTACAATGAGCAGTTCTTC
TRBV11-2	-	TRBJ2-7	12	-	CASSLQGFEQYF	TGTGCCAGCAGCTTACAGGGATTCGAGCAGTACTTC
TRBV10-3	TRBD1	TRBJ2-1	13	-	CAIRGQGSNEQFF	TGTGCCATCAGAGGACAGGGGAGCAATGAGCAGTTCTTC
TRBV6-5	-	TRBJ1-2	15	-	CASSSYSITNYGYTF	TGTGCCAGCAGTTCCTACAGTATCACTAACTATGGCTACACCTTC
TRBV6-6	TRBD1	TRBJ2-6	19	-	CASIRTTGQGIPGANVLTF	TGTGCCAGCATTCGGACAACGGGACAGGGTATTCCTGGGGCCAACGTCCTGACTTTC
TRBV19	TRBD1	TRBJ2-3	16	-	CASSITGADNPDTQYF	TGTGCCAGTAGTATCACAGGGGCTGATAATCCGGATACGCAGTATTTT
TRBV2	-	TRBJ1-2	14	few	CASRIGQPYYGYTF	TGTGCCAGCCGCATTGGGCAGCCCTACTATGGCTACACCTTC
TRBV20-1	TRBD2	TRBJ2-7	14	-	CSASRGGSDGEQYF	TGCAGTGCTAGTCGGGGCGGGAGCGACGGCGAGCAGTACTTC
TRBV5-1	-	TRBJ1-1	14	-	CASSWLDKNTEAFF	TGCGCCAGCAGCTGGCTTGACAAGAACACTGAAGCTTTCTTT
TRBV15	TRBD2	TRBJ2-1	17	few	CATSSPSSGGAGNEQFF	TGTGCCACCAGCAGCCCTTCTAGCGGCGGTGCAGGCAATGAGCAGTTCTTC
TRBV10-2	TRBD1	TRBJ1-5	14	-	CASSGTGGSQPQHF	TGCGCCAGCAGTGGGACAGGGGGGAGTCAGCCCCAGCATTTT
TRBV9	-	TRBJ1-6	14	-	CASSLRGENSPLHF	TGTGCCAGCAGCCTCAGAGGTGAGAATTCACCCCTCCACTTT
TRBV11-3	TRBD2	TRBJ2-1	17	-	CASSLLSGGSSYNEQFF	TGTGCCAGCAGCTTACTATCGGGGGGGTCCTCCTACAATGAGCAGTTCTTC
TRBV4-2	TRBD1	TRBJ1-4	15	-	CASSQEGQVGEKLFF	TGTGCCAGCAGCCAAGAGGGACAGGTTGGCGAAAAACTGTTTTTT
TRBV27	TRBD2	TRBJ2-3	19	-	CASSFPRTSGGAVTYTQYF	TGTGCCAGCAGTTTCCCTCGGACTAGCGGGGGGGCGGTTACTTATACGCAGTATTTT
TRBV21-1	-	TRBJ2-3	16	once	CASSKPPRGGTDTQYF	TGTGCCAGCAGCAAGCCCCCTAGAGGCGGCACAGATACGCAGTATTTT
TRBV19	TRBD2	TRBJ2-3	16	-	CASSPRLAGVADTQYF	TGTGCCAGTAGTCCGCGGCTAGCGGGGGTAGCAGATACGCAGTATTTT
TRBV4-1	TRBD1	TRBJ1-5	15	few	CASSRSGTVNQPQHF	TGCGCCAGCAGCCGGTCCGGGACAGTCAATCAGCCCCAGCATTTT
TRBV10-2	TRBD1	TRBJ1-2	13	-	CASRGQGFYGYTF	TGCGCCAGCAGGGGACAGGGCTTCTATGGCTACACCTTC
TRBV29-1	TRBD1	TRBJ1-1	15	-	CSVERGTALNTEAFF	TGCAGCGTTGAAAGGGGGACAGCCTTGAACACTGAAGCTTTCTTT
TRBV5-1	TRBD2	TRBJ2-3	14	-	CASIRAGGEDTQYF	TGCGCCAGCATCAGGGCGGGAGGGGAAGATACGCAGTATTTT
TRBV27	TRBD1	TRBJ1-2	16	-	CASSWTGLRLDYGYTF	TGTGCCAGCAGTTGGACAGGACTTAGGCTAGACTATGGCTACACCTTC
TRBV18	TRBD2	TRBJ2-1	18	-	CASSIRVGQGLAYNEQFF	TGTGCCAGCTCAATTCGAGTTGGGCAGGGACTAGCGTACAATGAGCAGTTCTTC
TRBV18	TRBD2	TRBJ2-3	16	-	CASSPRSGGGTDTQYF	TGTGCCAGCTCACCACGGTCGGGAGGAGGCACAGATACGCAGTATTTT
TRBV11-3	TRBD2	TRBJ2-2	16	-	CASSPRSSGNTGELFF	TGTGCCAGCAGCCCCCGGTCTAGCGGGAACACCGGGGAGCTGTTTTTT
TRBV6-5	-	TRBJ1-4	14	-	CASSYRGADEKLFF	TGTGCCAGCAGTTACCGGGGGGCGGATGAAAAACTGTTTTTT
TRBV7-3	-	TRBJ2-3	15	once	CASSLIPSRADTQYF	TGTGCCAGCAGCTTAATCCCGTCGAGGGCAGATACGCAGTATTTT
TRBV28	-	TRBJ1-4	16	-	CASSSSAGAANEKLFF	TGTGCCAGCAGCTCATCGGCGGGGGCGGCTAATGAAAAACTGTTTTTT
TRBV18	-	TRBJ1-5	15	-	CASSPQTGSNQPQHF	TGTGCCAGCTCACCACAAACAGGAAGCAATCAGCCCCAGCATTTT
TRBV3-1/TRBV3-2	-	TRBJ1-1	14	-	CASSPVTGRAEAFF	TGTGCCAGCAGCCCGGTCACAGGGAGAGCTGAAGCTTTCTTT
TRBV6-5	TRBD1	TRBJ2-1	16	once	CASSYSNRGPYNEQFF	TGTGCCAGCAGTTACTCAAACAGGGGCCCCTACAATGAGCAGTTCTTC
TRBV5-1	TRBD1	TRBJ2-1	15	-	CASSLGTGAYNEQFF	TGCGCCAGCAGCTTGGGGACAGGGGCATACAATGAGCAGTTCTTC
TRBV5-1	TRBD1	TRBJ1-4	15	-	CASSTNRGPNEKLFF	TGCGCCAGCAGCACAAACAGGGGACCTAATGAAAAACTGTTTTTT
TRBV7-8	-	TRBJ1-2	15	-	CASSVQQGANYGYTF	TGTGCCAGCAGCGTACAACAGGGAGCTAACTATGGCTACACCTTC
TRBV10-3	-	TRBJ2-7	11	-	CAISDNYEQYF	TGTGCCATCAGTGACAACTACGAGCAGTACTTC